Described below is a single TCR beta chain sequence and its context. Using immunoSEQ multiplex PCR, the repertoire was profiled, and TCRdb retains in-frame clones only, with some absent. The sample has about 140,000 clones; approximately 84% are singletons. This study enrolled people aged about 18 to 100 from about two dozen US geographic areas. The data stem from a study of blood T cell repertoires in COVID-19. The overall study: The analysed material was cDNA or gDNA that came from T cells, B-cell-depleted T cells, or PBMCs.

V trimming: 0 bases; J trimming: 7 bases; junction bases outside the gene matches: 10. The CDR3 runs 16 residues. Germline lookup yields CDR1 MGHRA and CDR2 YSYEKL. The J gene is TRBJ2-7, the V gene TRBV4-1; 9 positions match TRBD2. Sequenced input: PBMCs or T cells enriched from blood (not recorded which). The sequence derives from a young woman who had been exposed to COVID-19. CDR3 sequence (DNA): TGCGCCAGCAGCCAAGAATCGGGACTAGCACTGGGAGAGCAGTACTTC. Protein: CASSQESGLALGEQYF.